A single sample gave rise to the 26 T cell receptor beta chains below, sequenced in a study of cytomegalovirus exposure and HLA in healthy donors. A multiplex PCR was run with 60 Vbeta primers and 13 Jbeta primers. Repertoires were generated with immunoSEQ multiplex PCR, while TCRdb's copy carries only in-frame clones and drops some. Here the sample spans about 160,000 clones, around 74% being singletons. Source material: PBMCs. The receptors shown here come from a female donor in good health and CMV-seronegative.

This rearrangement joins TRBV5-1 to TRBJ2-3; maybe TRBD2 (5 bases). This CDR3 region has 13 residues. Trimming shortened V by 1 base and J by 3 bases, and 6 bases separated the two germline ends. The germline V gene has CDR1 SGHRS and CDR2 YFSETQ. The chain's CDR3 is CASSLPGTDTQYF. The CDR3 bases are TGCGCCAGCAGCTTGCCGGGGACAGATACGCAGTATTTT.

The chain has TRBV4-1 and TRBJ2-1, with 13 bases that match TRBD2. The CDR3 consists of 19 residues. V lost 3 bases to trimming and J lost 0 bases; unmatched junction nucleotides: 8. The V gene's germline CDR1 is MGHRA and CDR2 YSYEKL. The CDR3 region has the DNA TGCGCCAGCAGCCATATGACTAGCGGGGGGTCTAGCTCCTACAATGAGCAGTTCTTC. It is translated as CASSHMTSGGSSSYNEQFF.

This clone has just one count. The V gene is TRBV1, the J gene TRBJ1-1; the table's D call TRBD1 went unverified against the DNA. TRBV1 is classified as a pseudogene. The CDR3 spans 15 residues. CDR3 residues: CTSSQDWGADTEAFF. The DNA of the CDR3 is TGCACCAGCAGCCAAGACTGGGGCGCGGACACTGAAGCTTTCTTT.

In its sample, this clone was seen once. The chain is built from TRBV21-1 and TRBJ1-2; the table's TRBD1 call for D was not verified on the DNA. TRBV21-1 counts as a pseudogene. The CDR3 runs to 12 residues. The CDR3 region is CAKTGGVYGYTF. The CDR3 nucleotides read TGTGCCAAGACAGGGGGTGTCTATGGCTACACCTTC.

J is TRBJ1-4 and V is TRBV6-6, with a tentative D call TRBD1 (5 bases). The CDR3 runs 14 residues. The germline V gene encodes CDR1 MNHNY and CDR2 SVGAGI (reference sequence). Trimming took off 6 bases at V and 8 bases at J, with 16 bases between the two ends. The CDR3 DNA reads as TGTGCCAGCAGGAGGGACGGGGGGGAAGAAAAACTGTTTTTT. Protein sequence: CASRRDGGEEKLFF.

The gene calls are TRBV5-1 and TRBJ2-7, with D possibly matching TRBD1 (6 bases). V was cut by 3 bases and J by 1 base, with 14 bases left in between. Germline V gene data show CDR1 as SGHRS and CDR2 as YFSETQ. CDR3 length equals 15 residues. The CDR3: CASSSTGSYSYEQYF. DNA for the CDR3: TGCGCCAGCAGCTCCACAGGGTCGTATTCCTACGAGCAGTACTTC.

V is TRBV19 and J is TRBJ2-1; 10 positions agree with TRBD2. The CDR3 loop spans 15 amino acids. The J segment lost 7 bases and the V segment lost 5 bases, leaving 8 bases of the junction unmatched. The germline V gene encodes CDR1 LNHDA and CDR2 SQIVND (reference sequence). The CDR3 bases are TGTGCCAGTAGTCGAGCGGGGGGGTTCTGGAATGAGCAGTTCTTC. Protein sequence: CASSRAGGFWNEQFF. Full variable domain (missing parts from reference TRBV19 and TRBJ2-1): DGGITQSPKYLFRKEGQNVTLSCEQNLNHDAMYWYRQDPGQGLRLIYYSQIVNDFQKGDIAEGYSVSREKKESFPLTVTSAQKNPTAFYLCASSRAGGFWNEQFFGPGTRLTVL.

This clone was recorded a few times. Other DNA sequences in the same sample also yield this CDR3. The genes are TRBV7-9 and TRBJ1-1; no definite D call. The germline V gene encodes CDR1 SEHNR and CDR2 FQNEAQ (reference sequence). The CDR3 length is 13 residues. The ends were cut back, 5 bases at V and 3 bases at J, with 10 bases in the middle. The CDR3 coding sequence is TGTGCCAGCAGCCCCCCGGGTGACACTGAAGCTTTCTTT. It encodes CASSPPGDTEAFF.

The chain is built from TRBV19 and TRBJ2-2, with 13 bases fitting TRBD2. The CDR3 runs 16 residues. Germline CDR1 reads LNHDA; CDR2 reads SQIVND (reference sequence). J lost 2 bases, V lost 6 bases, and 3 bases had no gene match. CDR3: CASSGGLAGNTGELFF. The CDR3 nucleotides read TGTGCCAGTAGCGGGGGACTAGCGGGAAACACCGGGGAGCTGTTTTTT.

V usage is TRBV7-2 and J usage is TRBJ1-2; D unresolved. V lost 5 bases and J lost 6, with 16 bases in between. CDR3 length: 14 residues. CDR1 is SGHTA and CDR2 is FQGNSA in the germline V gene. The CDR3 sequence is CASSPVAGPDGYTF. The CDR3 DNA reads TGTGCCAGCAGCCCAGTAGCCGGCCCAGATGGCTACACCTTC.

CDR3 loop: CAISDWQNYGYTF. The CDR3, as DNA: TGTGCCATCAGTGACTGGCAGAACTATGGCTACACCTTC. The chain is built from TRBV10-3 and TRBJ1-2; D gene ambiguous. The CDR3 consists of 13 residues. Germline CDR1 is ENHRY and CDR2 is SYGVKD. V was clipped by 3 bases and J by 2 bases, with 7 bases between them.

On this clone: Other DNA sequences in this sample translate to the same CDR3. This rearrangement joins TRBV30 to TRBJ1-1, with D hard to call. The V gene lost 0 bases and the J gene lost 1 base, with 6 bases spanning the gap. Germline CDR1 is GTSNPN and CDR2 is SVGIG (reference sequence). The CDR3 has 13 amino acids. The CDR3 DNA follows: TGTGCCTGGAGTGTTCGAGGGAACACTGAAGCTTTCTTT. Its protein product is CAWSVRGNTEAFF.

This chain links TRBV6-1 with TRBJ1-6; D is undetermined. The CDR3 runs 16 residues. V was pared by 3 bases and J by 6 bases, with 15 bases between. Looked up from germline, CDR1 is MNHNS and CDR2 is SASEGT. This CDR3 reads CASSDTTRFGNSPLHF. For the CDR3, the DNA is TGTGCCAGCAGTGACACCACCCGCTTCGGTAATTCACCCCTCCACTTT.

The chain combines TRBV5-4 with TRBJ1-1; D perhaps matches TRBD1 (5 bases). The CDR3 extends over 16 amino acids. Germline assignment: CDR1 SGHNT and CDR2 YYREEE (reference sequence). The V gene lost 0 bases and the J gene lost 0 bases, with 12 bases spanning the gap. DNA of the CDR3: TGTGCCAGCAGCTTGGGGTCAGGGTGGGTGAACACTGAAGCTTTCTTT. Translation gives CASSLGSGWVNTEAFF.

The chain joins TRBV7-9 to TRBJ2-5; weak D call: TRBD1 (6 bases). The CDR3 loop spans 15 amino acids. The V gene lost 2 bases and the J gene lost 5 bases, with 15 bases spanning the gap. Germline CDR1 SEHNR, CDR2 FQNEAQ (reference sequence). The CDR3 DNA reads as TGTGCCAGCAGCTTAAGGCCCAGGGGATTCGAGACCCAGTACTTC. This sequence encodes CASSLRPRGFETQYF. The full variable domain, completed using reference TRBV7-9 and TRBJ2-5, is DTGVSQNPRHKITKRGQNVTFRCDPISEHNRLYWYRQTLGQGPEFLTYFQNEAQLEKSRLLSDRFSAERPKGSFSTLEIQRTEQGDSAMYLCASSLRPRGFETQYFGPGTRLLVL.

The V gene is TRBV30, the J gene TRBJ1-4; 9 nucleotides line up with TRBD1. Unmatched junction bases numbered 7, after V lost 0 bases and J lost 5 bases. Per the germline V gene, CDR1 is GTSNPN and CDR2 is SVGIG (reference sequence). This CDR3 spans 16 amino acids. The CDR3 nucleotides are TGTGCCTGGAGTGTACGGGGGACAGGGATAAATGAAAAACTGTTTTTT. It codes for CAWSVRGTGINEKLFF.

The V gene is TRBV2, the J gene TRBJ1-2; no definite D call. CDR1 and CDR2 from the germline V gene are SNHLY and FYNNEI. The CDR3 totals 14 residues. Trimming stripped 3 bases from V and 4 bases from J, with 12 bases between. As DNA, the CDR3 is TGTGCCAGCAGTGACTGGGAGGCCTCCTATGGCTACACCTTC. It encodes CASSDWEASYGYTF.

The chain couples TRBV29-1 to TRBJ2-1; D might be TRBD2 (6 bases). The V and J ends lost 7 bases and 7 bases respectively, with 17 bases between them. The germline CDR1 and CDR2 sequences are SQVTM and ANQGSEA. The CDR3 spans 13 residues. DNA of the CDR3: TGCAGCGGTGGGGCCTGGGCGGGAAATGAGCAGTTCTTC. This sequence encodes CSGGAWAGNEQFF.

CDR3 nucleotides: TGTGCCAGCAGCCAAGTCCTCCCGACCGGGGAGCTGTTTTTT. Residues: CASSQVLPTGELFF. This chain connects TRBV14 to TRBJ2-2; D is uncertain. The CDR3 consists of 14 residues. With 1 base removed from V and 5 bases from J, the gap between germline ends came to 8 bases. CDR1 and CDR2 from the germline V gene are SGHDN and FVKESK.

The chain has TRBV29-1 and TRBJ2-2; TRBD1 is a possible D gene (6 bases). The germline CDR1 and CDR2 sequences are SQVTM and ANQGSEA. CDR3 length equals 13 residues. V was cut by 6 bases and J by 2 bases, with 10 bases left in between. The CDR3 sequence is CSVKQGNTGELFF. As DNA, the CDR3 is TGCAGCGTGAAACAGGGAAACACCGGGGAGCTGTTTTTT.

V and J are TRBV13 and TRBJ2-3; 8 nucleotides match TRBD2. V gave up 3 bases and J gave up 2 bases; unmatched junction bases: 4. The CDR3 has 15 residues. Germline V CDR1 and CDR2: PRHDT, FYEKMQ (reference sequence). CDR3 region: CASSFGLADTDTQYF. The CDR3 DNA follows: TGTGCCAGCAGCTTCGGACTAGCAGACACAGATACGCAGTATTTT.

This clone has more than one count but fewer than ten. The sample holds other DNA sequences that translate to the same CDR3. The rearrangement uses TRBV2 and TRBJ2-3, with D possibly matching TRBD1 (5 bases). Germline V CDR1 and CDR2: SNHLY, FYNNEI. This CDR3 contains 15 residues. The ends were cut back, 4 bases at V and 1 base at J, with 12 bases in the middle. The CDR3 sequence: CASSGRQGGTDTQYF. In DNA form, the CDR3 reads TGTGCCAGCAGTGGACGGCAGGGCGGCACAGATACGCAGTATTTT.

This rearrangement joins TRBV18 to TRBJ2-3; 7 nucleotides agree with TRBD2. The trim removed 2 bases at V and 0 bases at J, leaving 5 bases unmatched. The CDR3 consists of 16 residues. The germline V gene has CDR1 KGHSH and CDR2 LQKENI. CDR3 DNA sequence: TGTGCCAGCTCACCAATGACCGGGGGGAGCACAGATACGCAGTATTTT. It is translated as CASSPMTGGSTDTQYF.

The chain links TRBV18 to TRBJ2-6, with TRBD2 identical over 7 bases. The CDR3 is 20 amino acids. With V trimmed by 0 bases and J by 0 bases, 11 bases remained unmatched. Germline CDR1 KGHSH, CDR2 LQKENI. CDR3 region: CASSPPRGAGPVSGANVLTF. DNA of the CDR3: TGTGCCAGCTCACCACCAAGGGGAGCGGGGCCTGTCTCTGGGGCCAACGTCCTGACTTTC.

The V gene is TRBV19, the J gene TRBJ1-5, with TRBD1 as a possible D gene (6 bases). Germline V gene sequence: CDR1 LNHDA, CDR2 SQIVND (reference sequence). Trimming removed 0 bases from V and 6 bases from J, with 12 bases in between. The CDR3 consists of 15 residues. The CDR3 sequence: CASSIERGGSQPQHF. The CDR3, as DNA: TGTGCCAGTAGTATAGAACGAGGGGGAAGTCAGCCCCAGCATTTT.

The chain couples TRBV10-3 to TRBJ1-5; TRBD1 matches 7 bases. Germline assignment: CDR1 ENHRY and CDR2 SYGVKD. This CDR3 is built from 14 residues. V dropped 7 bases and J dropped 5; count of bases not matched to a gene: 8. The CDR3 is CAIKITGEDQPQHF. CDR3 sequence (DNA): TGTGCCATCAAGATCACAGGGGAGGATCAGCCCCAGCATTTT.